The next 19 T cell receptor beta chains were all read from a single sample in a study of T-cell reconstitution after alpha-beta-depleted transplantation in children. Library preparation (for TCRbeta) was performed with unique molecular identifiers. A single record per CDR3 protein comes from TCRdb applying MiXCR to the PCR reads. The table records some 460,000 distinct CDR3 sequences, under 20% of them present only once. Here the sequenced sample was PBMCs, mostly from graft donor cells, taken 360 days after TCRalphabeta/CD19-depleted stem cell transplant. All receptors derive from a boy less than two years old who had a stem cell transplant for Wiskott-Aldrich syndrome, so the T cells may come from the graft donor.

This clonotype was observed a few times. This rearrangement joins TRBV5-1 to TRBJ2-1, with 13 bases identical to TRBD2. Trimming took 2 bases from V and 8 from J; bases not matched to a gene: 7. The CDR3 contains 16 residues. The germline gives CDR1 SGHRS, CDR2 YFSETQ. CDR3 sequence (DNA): TGCGCCAGCAGCTTAAGACTAGCGGGAGGATTCGATGAGCAGTTCTTC. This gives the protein CASSLRLAGGFDEQFF.

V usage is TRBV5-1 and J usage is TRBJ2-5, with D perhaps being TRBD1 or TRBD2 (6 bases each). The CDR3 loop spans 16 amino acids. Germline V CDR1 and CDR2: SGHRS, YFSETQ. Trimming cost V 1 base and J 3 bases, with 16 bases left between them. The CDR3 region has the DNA TGCGCCAGCAGCTTGTGGCCGGGGGCAGGAGAAGAGACCCAGTACTTC. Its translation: CASSLWPGAGEETQYF.

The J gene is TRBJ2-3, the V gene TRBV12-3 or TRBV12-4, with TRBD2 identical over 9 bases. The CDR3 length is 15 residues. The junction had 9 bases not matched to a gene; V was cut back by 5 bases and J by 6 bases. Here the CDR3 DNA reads TGTGCCAGCAGTCCTACAGCGGGGGGTAAGGATACGCAGTATTTT. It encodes CASSPTAGGKDTQYF.

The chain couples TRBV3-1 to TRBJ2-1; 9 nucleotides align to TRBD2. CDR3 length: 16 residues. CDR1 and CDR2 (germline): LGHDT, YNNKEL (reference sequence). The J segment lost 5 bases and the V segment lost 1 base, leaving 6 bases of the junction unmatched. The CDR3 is CASSQVVLAGHNEQFF. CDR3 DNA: TGTGCCAGCAGCCAAGTTGTCCTAGCGGGGCACAATGAGCAGTTCTTC.

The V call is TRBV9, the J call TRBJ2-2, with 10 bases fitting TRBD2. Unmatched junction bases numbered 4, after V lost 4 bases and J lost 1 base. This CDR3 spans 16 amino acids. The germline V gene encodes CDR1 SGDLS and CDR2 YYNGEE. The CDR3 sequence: CASSPLAGENTGELFF. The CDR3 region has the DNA TGTGCCAGCAGCCCCCTAGCGGGAGAGAACACCGGGGAGCTGTTTTTT.

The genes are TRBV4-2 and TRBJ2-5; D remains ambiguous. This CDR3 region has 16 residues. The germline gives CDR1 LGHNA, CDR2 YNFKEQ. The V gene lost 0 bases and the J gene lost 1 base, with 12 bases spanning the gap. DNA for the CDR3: TGTGCCAGCAGCCAAGATGGTATAAGCCCCCAAGAGACCCAGTACTTC. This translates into CASSQDGISPQETQYF.

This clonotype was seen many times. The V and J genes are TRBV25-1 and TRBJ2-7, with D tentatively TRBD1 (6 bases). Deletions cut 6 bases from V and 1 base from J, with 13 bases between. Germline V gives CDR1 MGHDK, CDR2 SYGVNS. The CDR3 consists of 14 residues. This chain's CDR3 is CASSPTGGSYEQYF. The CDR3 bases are TGTGCCAGCAGCCCGACAGGAGGATCCTACGAGCAGTACTTC.

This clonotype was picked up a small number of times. The CDR3 sequence is CASSKGQFPNTGELFF. CDR3 bases: TGTGCCAGCAGCAAGGGACAGTTCCCGAACACCGGGGAGCTGTTTTTT. This rearrangement joins TRBV21-1 to TRBJ2-2; the table assigns TRBD1, which was not confirmed against the DNA. TRBV21-1 is a listed pseudogene. CDR3 length: 16 residues.

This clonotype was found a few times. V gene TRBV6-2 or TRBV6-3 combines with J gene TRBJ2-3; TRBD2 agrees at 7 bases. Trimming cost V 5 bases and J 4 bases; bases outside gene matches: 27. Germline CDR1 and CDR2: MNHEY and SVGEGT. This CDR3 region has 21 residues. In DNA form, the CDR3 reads TGTGCCAGCAGTCCCCTGAGAGGAACGGGAGGCGAGAGAGCAAGGCCAGATACGCAGTATTTT. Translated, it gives CASSPLRGTGGERARPDTQYF.

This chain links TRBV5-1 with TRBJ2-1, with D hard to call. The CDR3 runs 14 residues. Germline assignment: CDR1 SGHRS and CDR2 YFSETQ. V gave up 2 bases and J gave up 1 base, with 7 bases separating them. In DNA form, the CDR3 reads TGCGCCAGCAGCTTCGGTGAATCCTACAATGAGCAGTTCTTC. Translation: CASSFGESYNEQFF.

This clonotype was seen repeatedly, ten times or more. The CDR3: CATSDPGRTDTQYF. The CDR3 DNA sequence: TGTGCCACCAGTGACCCCGGGAGGACAGATACGCAGTATTTT. The gene calls are TRBV24-1 and TRBJ2-3; 7 positions agree with TRBD2. The germline V gene has CDR1 KGHDR and CDR2 SFDVKD. The CDR3 is made up of 14 amino acids. V dropped 4 bases and J dropped 3; count of bases not matched to a gene: 3.

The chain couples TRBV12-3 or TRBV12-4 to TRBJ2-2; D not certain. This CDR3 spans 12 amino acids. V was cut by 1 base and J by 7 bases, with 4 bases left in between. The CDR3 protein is CASSLGYGELFF. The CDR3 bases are TGTGCCAGCAGTTTAGGGTACGGGGAGCTGTTTTTT.

The CDR3 reads CAISERRQVNTEAFF. Here the CDR3 DNA reads TGTGCCATCAGTGAACGACGACAGGTGAACACTGAAGCTTTCTTT. The rearrangement links TRBV10-3 to TRBJ1-1; tentatively, D is TRBD1 (6 bases). CDR3 size: 15 residues. V gave up 3 bases and J gave up 0 bases, with 11 bases separating them. Looked up from germline, CDR1 is ENHRY and CDR2 is SYGVKD.

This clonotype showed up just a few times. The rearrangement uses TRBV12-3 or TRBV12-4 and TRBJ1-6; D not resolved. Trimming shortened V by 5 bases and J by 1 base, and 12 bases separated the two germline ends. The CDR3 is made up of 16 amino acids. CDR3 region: CASSPRQGSYNSPLHF. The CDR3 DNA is TGTGCCAGCAGTCCTCGTCAAGGTTCCTATAATTCACCCCTCCACTTT.

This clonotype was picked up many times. CDR3 region: CASSLQGANQPQHF. Written as DNA, the CDR3 is TGCGCCAGCAGCTTACAGGGGGCTAATCAGCCCCAGCATTTT. The chain couples TRBV5-1 to TRBJ1-5; 9 bases align to TRBD1. Germline lookup yields CDR1 SGHRS and CDR2 YFSETQ. V lost 2 bases, J lost 4 bases, and 1 base stayed unmatched. The CDR3 loop spans 14 amino acids. The full variable domain, in which reference TRBV5-1 and TRBJ1-5 provide the parts outside the CDR3, is KAGVTQTPRYLIKTRGQQVTLSCSPISGHRSVSWYQQTPGQGLQFLFEYFSETQRNKGNFPGRFSGRQFSNSRSEMNVSTLELGDSALYLCASSLQGANQPQHFGDGTRLSIL.

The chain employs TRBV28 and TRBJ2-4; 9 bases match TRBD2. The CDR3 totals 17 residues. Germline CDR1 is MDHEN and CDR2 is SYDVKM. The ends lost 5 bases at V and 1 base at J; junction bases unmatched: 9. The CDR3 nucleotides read TGTGCCAGCAGTCAAGGACTAGCGTCACTGGCCAAAAACATTCAGTACTTC. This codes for CASSQGLASLAKNIQYF. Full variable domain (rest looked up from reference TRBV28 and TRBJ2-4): DVKVTQSSRYLVKRTGEKVFLECVQDMDHENMFWYRQDPGLGLRLIYFSYDVKMKEKGDIPEGYSVSREKKERFSLILESASTNQTSMYLCASSQGLASLAKNIQYFGAGTRLSVL.

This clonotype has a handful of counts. The CDR3 nucleotides read TGTGCCAGCAGCCCGCTGGGGCTAGCGGGAGGAGGCGAGCAGTACTTC. It translates to CASSPLGLAGGGEQYF. The chain combines TRBV3-1 with TRBJ2-7; 11 bases align to TRBD2. The CDR3 runs to 16 residues. Germline-derived CDR1 and CDR2 are LGHDT and YNNKEL (reference sequence). V gave up 4 bases and J gave up 6 bases; unmatched junction bases: 11.

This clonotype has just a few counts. The CDR3 nucleotides read TGTGCCAGCAGCGATAGGACGGGGCGCTACGAGCAGTACTTC. It is translated as CASSDRTGRYEQYF. The rearrangement uses TRBV7-2 and TRBJ2-7; perhaps D is TRBD1 or TRBD2 (5 bases each). Trimming took 5 bases from V and 3 from J, leaving 14 bases between them. Germline-derived CDR1 and CDR2 are SGHTA and FQGNSA. The CDR3 is 14 amino acids.

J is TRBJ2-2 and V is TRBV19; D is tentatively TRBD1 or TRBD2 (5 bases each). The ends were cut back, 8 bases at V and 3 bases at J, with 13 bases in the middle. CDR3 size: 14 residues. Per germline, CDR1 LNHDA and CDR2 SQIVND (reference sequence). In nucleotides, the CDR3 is TGTGCCAGTGGGGATCTGGGGGACACCGGGGAGCTGTTTTTT. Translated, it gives CASGDLGDTGELFF.